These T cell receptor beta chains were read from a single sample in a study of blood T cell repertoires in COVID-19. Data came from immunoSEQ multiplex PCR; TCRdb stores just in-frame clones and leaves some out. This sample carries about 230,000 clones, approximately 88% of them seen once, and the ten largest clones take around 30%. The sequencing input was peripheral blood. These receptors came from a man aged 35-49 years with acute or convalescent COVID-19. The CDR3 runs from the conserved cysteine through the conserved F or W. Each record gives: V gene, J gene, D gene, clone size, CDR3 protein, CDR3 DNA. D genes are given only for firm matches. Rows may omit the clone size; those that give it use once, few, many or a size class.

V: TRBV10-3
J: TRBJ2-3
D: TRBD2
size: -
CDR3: CAIRPAGGLTDTQYF
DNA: TGTGCCATCAGGCCAGCGGGAGGGTTGACAGATACGCAGTATTTT

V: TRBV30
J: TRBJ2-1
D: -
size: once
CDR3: CAWSGLEGRRNEQFF
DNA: TGTGCCTGGAGCGGATTGGAGGGAAGGAGGAATGAGCAGTTCTTC

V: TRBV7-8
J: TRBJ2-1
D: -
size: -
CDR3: CASSVLGGNEQFF
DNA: TGTGCCAGCAGCGTACTGGGAGGCAATGAGCAGTTCTTC

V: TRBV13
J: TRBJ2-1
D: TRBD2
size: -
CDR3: CASSRDGGRRSYNEQFF
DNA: TGTGCCAGCAGCAGGGACGGCGGGAGAAGATCCTACAATGAGCAGTTCTTC

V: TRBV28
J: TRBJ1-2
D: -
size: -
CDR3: CASSFPRHGYTF
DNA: TGTGCCAGCAGTTTTCCGCGCCATGGCTACACCTTC

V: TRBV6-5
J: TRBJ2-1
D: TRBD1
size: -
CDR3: CASSYRDRSPEQFF
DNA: TGTGCCAGCAGTTACCGGGACAGGAGCCCTGAGCAGTTCTTC

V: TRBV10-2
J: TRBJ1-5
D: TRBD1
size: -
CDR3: CATTVADRGGPQHF
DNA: TGCGCCACCACGGTCGCAGACAGGGGAGGACCCCAGCATTTT

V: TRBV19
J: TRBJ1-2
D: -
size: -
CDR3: CASSGAANYGYTF
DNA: TGTGCCAGTAGTGGGGCAGCTAATTATGGCTACACCTTC

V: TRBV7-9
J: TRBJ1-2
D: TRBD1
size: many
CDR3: CASSGGQGEFYGYTF
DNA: TGTGCCAGCAGCGGAGGACAGGGCGAATTCTATGGCTACACCTTC

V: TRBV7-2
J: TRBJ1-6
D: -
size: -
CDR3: CASSLPGIPLHF
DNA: TGTGCCAGCAGCCTCCCAGGGATACCCCTCCACTTT

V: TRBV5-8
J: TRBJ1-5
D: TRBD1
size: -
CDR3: CASSTDRGLNQPQHF
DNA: TGTGCCAGCAGTACGGACAGGGGACTCAATCAGCCCCAGCATTTT

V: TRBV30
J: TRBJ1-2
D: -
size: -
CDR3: CAWMMGQNYGYTF
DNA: TGTGCCTGGATGATGGGGCAAAACTATGGCTACACCTTC

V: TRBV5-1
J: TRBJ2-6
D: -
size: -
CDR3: CASSIYRSLGSTNVLTF
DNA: TGCGCCAGCAGCATATACAGGAGTTTGGGTTCCACCAACGTCCTGACTTTC

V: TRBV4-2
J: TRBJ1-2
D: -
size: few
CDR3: CASSPSRPNYGYTF
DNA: TGTGCCAGCAGCCCATCCAGGCCGAACTATGGCTACACCTTC

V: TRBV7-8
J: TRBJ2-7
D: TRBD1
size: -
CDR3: CASSPNWDSPSYEQYF
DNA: TGTGCCAGCAGCCCAAACTGGGACAGCCCCTCCTACGAGCAGTACTTC

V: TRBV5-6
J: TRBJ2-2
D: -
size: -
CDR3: CASSPPVGRLFF
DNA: TGTGCCAGCAGCCCGCCGGTGGGGCGGCTGTTTTTT

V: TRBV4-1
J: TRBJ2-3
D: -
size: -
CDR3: CASSQSRTTPGDTQYF
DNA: TGCGCCAGCAGCCAATCCCGGACTACCCCGGGTGATACGCAGTATTTT

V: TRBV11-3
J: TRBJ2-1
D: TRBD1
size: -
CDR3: CASSSGQGSIEQFF
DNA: TGTGCCAGCAGCTCGGGACAGGGGTCGATTGAGCAGTTCTTC

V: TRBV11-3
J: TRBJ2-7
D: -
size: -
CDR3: CASSLEGREQYF
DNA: TGTGCCAGCAGCTTAGAGGGGCGCGAGCAGTACTTC

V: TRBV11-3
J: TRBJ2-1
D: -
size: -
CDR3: CASSLGGGGKNEQFF
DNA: TGTGCCAGCAGCTTAGGGGGGGGCGGAAAGAATGAGCAGTTCTTC

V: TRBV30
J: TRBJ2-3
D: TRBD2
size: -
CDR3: CAWRNIAGWADTQYF
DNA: TGTGCCTGGAGAAACATAGCGGGGTGGGCAGATACGCAGTATTTT

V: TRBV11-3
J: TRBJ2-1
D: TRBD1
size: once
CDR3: CASSSTGQGYNEQFF
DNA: TGTGCCAGCAGCTCAACGGGACAGGGATACAATGAGCAGTTCTTC

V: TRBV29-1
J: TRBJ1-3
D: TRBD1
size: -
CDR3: CSAGTGGGNTIYF
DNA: TGCAGCGCCGGGACAGGGGGCGGCAACACCATATATTTT

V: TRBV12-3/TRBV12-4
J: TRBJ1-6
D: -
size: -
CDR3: CASSFGRSPLHF
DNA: TGTGCCAGCAGTTTTGGGAGGTCACCCCTCCACTTT

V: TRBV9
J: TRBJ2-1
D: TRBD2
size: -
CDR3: CASSVAIGESLAGNNEQFF
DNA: TGTGCCAGCAGCGTAGCTATCGGGGAGTCACTAGCGGGCAACAATGAGCAGTTCTTC

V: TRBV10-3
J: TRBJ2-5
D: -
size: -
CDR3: CAISVAPEETQYF
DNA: TGTGCCATCAGTGTAGCACCAGAAGAGACCCAGTACTTC

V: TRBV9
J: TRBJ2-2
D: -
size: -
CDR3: CASSPRGSGSNTGELFF
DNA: TGTGCCAGCAGCCCCCGGGGGAGCGGGTCGAACACCGGGGAGCTGTTTTTT

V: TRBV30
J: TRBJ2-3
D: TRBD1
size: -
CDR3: CAWGGTGRSTDTQYF
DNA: TGTGCCTGGGGAGGGACAGGGCGGAGCACAGATACGCAGTATTTT

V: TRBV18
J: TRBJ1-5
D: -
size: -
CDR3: CASRGRDSNQPQHF
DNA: TGTGCCAGCCGGGGGAGGGACAGCAATCAGCCCCAGCATTTT

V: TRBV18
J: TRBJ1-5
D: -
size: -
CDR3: CASSGNNQPQHF
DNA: TGTGCCAGCTCGGGCAACAATCAGCCCCAGCATTTT

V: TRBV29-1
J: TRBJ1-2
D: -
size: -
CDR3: CSVGSVGVLYGYTF
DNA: TGCAGCGTTGGGAGTGTAGGGGTCCTTTATGGCTACACCTTC

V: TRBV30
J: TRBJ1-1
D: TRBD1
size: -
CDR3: CAFDRANTEAFF
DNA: TGTGCCTTCGACAGGGCGAACACTGAAGCTTTCTTT

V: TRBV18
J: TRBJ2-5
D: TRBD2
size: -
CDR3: CASSPQAGDGETQYF
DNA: TGTGCCAGCTCACCTCAAGCGGGAGATGGGGAGACCCAGTACTTC

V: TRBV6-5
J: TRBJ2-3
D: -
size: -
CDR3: CASSYTELSDTQYF
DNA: TGTGCCAGCAGTTATACTGAACTTTCAGATACGCAGTATTTT

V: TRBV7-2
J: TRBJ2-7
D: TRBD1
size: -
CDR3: CASSRDRAAYEQYF
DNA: TGTGCCAGCAGCCGGGACAGGGCTGCTTACGAGCAGTACTTC